What follows are 25 T cell receptor beta chains derived from one specimen sequenced in a study of neurological immune-mediated disorders. TCRdb ran MiXCR on the 5' RACE reads and lists one entry per CDR3 protein. The sample lists roughly 70,000 distinct CDR3 sequences, less than 5.5% occurring once. Sequences were obtained from PBMCs. Every receptor here comes from a woman aged 25 to 39 with multiple sclerosis.

The J gene is TRBJ2-7, the V gene TRBV10-1; D gene unclear. The V gene's germline CDR1 is WNHNN and CDR2 SYGVQD (reference sequence). The CDR3 is 18 residues long. V was pared by 6 bases and J by 3 bases, with 27 bases between. The CDR3 DNA reads TGCGCCAGCAGAACGAGGCATATACCCTCCGTCGAGGTCTACGAGCAGTACTTC. Protein: CASRTRHIPSVEVYEQYF.

This clonotype has a count of ten or more. The V and J genes are TRBV24-1 and TRBJ1-4, with 9 bases aligning to TRBD1. Losses at the gene ends were 4 bases for V and 7 bases for J; bases not matched to a gene: 15. Looked up from germline, CDR1 is KGHDR and CDR2 is SFDVKD. The CDR3 contains 18 residues. CDR3 region: CATSDRGTGPRSVEKLFF. DNA of the CDR3: TGTGCCACCAGTGACAGGGGGACAGGGCCACGGTCGGTTGAAAAACTGTTTTTT.

This clonotype was seen many times. V usage is TRBV5-5 and J usage is TRBJ1-6, with TRBD1 as a possible D gene (5 bases). V lost 4 bases and J lost 8, with 7 bases in between. This CDR3 contains 12 residues. From germline, CDR1 is SGHKS and CDR2 YYEKEE (reference sequence). The CDR3 here is CASSRDHSPLHF. The DNA for the CDR3 is TGTGCCAGCAGCAGGGACCATTCACCCCTCCACTTT.

This clonotype was recorded many times. V gene TRBV15 combines with J gene TRBJ2-7; 8 nucleotides match TRBD1. From germline, CDR1 is LNHNV and CDR2 YYDKDF (reference sequence). The CDR3 extends over 16 amino acids. Trimming removed 1 base from V and 1 base from J; junction bases left unmatched: 6. CDR3 amino acids: CATSRVIRTGSYEQYF. CDR3 nucleotides: TGTGCCACCAGCAGAGTTATCAGGACAGGGTCCTACGAGCAGTACTTC.

This clonotype appeared many times. V and J are TRBV20-1 and TRBJ2-7; D call uncertain. Per germline, CDR1 DFQATT and CDR2 SNEGSKA (reference sequence). This CDR3 contains 11 residues. Trimming shortened V by 7 bases and J by 3 bases, and 10 bases separated the two germline ends. The CDR3 protein is CSGRLYYEQYF. DNA for the CDR3: TGCAGTGGGAGACTCTACTACGAGCAGTACTTC.

This clonotype has ten or more counts. V usage is TRBV5-1 and J usage is TRBJ1-4; unclear D gene. The CDR3 runs to 14 residues. V shed 4 bases and J shed 8 bases, with 15 bases lying between them. Germline CDR1 SGHRS, CDR2 YFSETQ. CDR3 DNA: TGCGCCAGCAGCCCTACCGCTCCCTCGGAAAAACTGTTTTTT. Encoded protein: CASSPTAPSEKLFF.

This clonotype was counted a few times. It is unclear where the CDR3 begins or ends on the DNA, so no DNA is shown, and the CDR3 is as TCRdb lists it. This rearrangement joins TRBV29-1 to TRBJ1-5; the table assigns TRBD1, which was not confirmed against the DNA. Per germline, CDR1 SQVTM and CDR2 ANQGSEA. The length of the CDR3 is 15 amino acids, counting both ends. CDR3 protein: CSVGQGIYSNQPQNF.

This clonotype was counted at least ten times. V usage is TRBV20-1 and J usage is TRBJ2-1, with TRBD2 matching 10 bases. Germline assignment: CDR1 DFQATT and CDR2 SNEGSKA (reference sequence). The CDR3 has 17 amino acids. Trimming at V came to 3 bases and at J to 4 bases, leaving 12 bases not matched to a gene. As DNA, the CDR3 is TGCAGTGCTAGCTCCCTAGCGGGGGCCACTCAGTACAATGAGCAGTTCTTC. It is translated as CSASSLAGATQYNEQFF.

This clonotype was recorded many times. The genes are TRBV11-2 and TRBJ2-3, with a tentative D call TRBD2 (6 bases). The length of the CDR3 is 17 residues. The germline V gene encodes CDR1 SGHAT and CDR2 FQNNGV. V dropped 1 base and J dropped 0 bases, with 14 bases sitting between them. The CDR3 coding sequence is TGTGCCAGCAGCTTAGTAGGAAGGGACTCTAGCACAGATACGCAGTATTTT. This encodes CASSLVGRDSSTDTQYF.

There are many counts of this clonotype. The rearrangement joins TRBV20-1 to TRBJ2-1; TRBD1 agrees at 11 bases. The germline CDR1 and CDR2 sequences are DFQATT and SNEGSKA (reference sequence). The CDR3 has 14 residues. With 6 bases clipped from V and 8 bases from J, the junction kept 9 bases outside the gene matches. CDR3 nucleotide sequence: TGCAGTGCCCCTCCGGGACAGGGGGGCCATGAGCAGTTCTTC. Translated: CSAPPGQGGHEQFF.

Ten or more counts support this clonotype. This chain links TRBV6-5 with TRBJ1-1; D remains ambiguous. The CDR3 is 13 amino acids. Deletions cut 8 bases from V and 1 base from J, with 11 bases between. Looked up from germline, CDR1 is MNHEY and CDR2 is SVGAGI. The CDR3 bases are TGTGCCAGCGGAATAAACCCGAACACTGAAGCTTTCTTT. Amino acids: CASGINPNTEAFF.

This clonotype has just a few counts. The chain carries TRBV5-1 and TRBJ2-5, with a weak D call TRBD2 (5 bases). Trimming removed 7 bases from V and 3 bases from J, with 10 bases in between. The CDR3 is 12 amino acids. CDR1 and CDR2 from the germline V gene are SGHRS and YFSETQ. This CDR3 is CASGEGKETQYF. The CDR3 nucleotides read TGCGCCAGCGGAGAGGGCAAAGAGACCCAGTACTTC. Filled out from reference TRBV5-1 and TRBJ2-5, the complete variable domain reads KAGVTQTPRYLIKTRGQQVTLSCSPISGHRSVSWYQQTPGQGLQFLFEYFSETQRNKGNFPGRFSGRQFSNSRSEMNVSTLELGDSALYLCASGEGKETQYFGPGTRLLVL.

This clonotype was detected ten times or more. This chain connects TRBV20-1 to TRBJ2-3; 9 nucleotides agree with TRBD1. This CDR3 is 13 amino acids long. Germline lookup yields CDR1 DFQATT and CDR2 SNEGSKA (reference sequence). The V and J ends lost 6 bases and 6 bases, in that order; junction bases with no gene match: 7. CDR3 residues: CSAPGQGSDTQYF. The DNA of the CDR3 is TGCAGTGCCCCGGGACAGGGAAGCGATACGCAGTATTTT.

This clonotype was seen at least ten times. This sequence joins TRBV6-6 and TRBJ2-1, with D possibly matching TRBD2 (6 bases). Germline CDR1 is MNHNY and CDR2 is SVGAGI (reference sequence). The CDR3 is 13 residues long. V was shortened by 6 bases and J by 6 bases, with 12 bases between the two germline ends. The CDR3 coding sequence is TGTGCCAGCAGCTCCCCCGGGGGCAATGAGCAGTTCTTC. This translates into CASSSPGGNEQFF.

At least ten counts were recorded for this clonotype. V gene TRBV5-1 combines with J gene TRBJ2-5, with D unresolved. The CDR3 runs to 15 residues. The V gene's germline CDR1 is SGHRS and CDR2 YFSETQ. V lost 4 bases to trimming and J lost 5 bases, with 18 bases between them. The DNA for the CDR3 is TGCGCCAGCAGCGCTCAGCTGGGGTTTGGGGAGACCCAGTACTTC. It codes for CASSAQLGFGETQYF. Full variable domain (rest looked up from reference TRBV5-1 and TRBJ2-5): KAGVTQTPRYLIKTRGQQVTLSCSPISGHRSVSWYQQTPGQGLQFLFEYFSETQRNKGNFPGRFSGRQFSNSRSEMNVSTLELGDSALYLCASSAQLGFGETQYFGPGTRLLVL.

This clonotype was counted many times. The chain combines TRBV7-6 with TRBJ2-7; 7 bases fit TRBD1. CDR1 SGHVS and CDR2 FNYEAQ come from the germline V gene. This CDR3 has 14 residues. The junction had 7 bases not matched to a gene; V was cut back by 4 bases and J by 4 bases. Here the CDR3 reads CASSSRQGDYEQYF. The CDR3 DNA sequence: TGTGCCAGCAGCTCCCGACAGGGCGATTACGAGCAGTACTTC.

The chain joins TRBV9 to TRBJ2-1; 9 positions agree with TRBD2. The CDR3 has 16 amino acids. V shed 4 bases, J shed 0 bases, and the junction held 5 bases outside the gene matches. Germline V gene data show CDR1 as SGDLS and CDR2 as YYNGEE. The CDR3 region is CASSPHSGSSYNEQFF. For the CDR3, the DNA is TGTGCCAGCAGCCCTCATAGCGGGAGCTCCTACAATGAGCAGTTCTTC.

This clonotype was found many times. This chain uses TRBV9 with TRBJ2-2; 12 bases line up with TRBD1. Germline lookup yields CDR1 SGDLS and CDR2 YYNGEE. V shed 2 bases, J shed 8 bases, and the junction held 4 bases outside the gene matches. The CDR3 extends over 15 amino acids. CDR3 sequence: CASSVRDRGRGELFF. The CDR3 DNA reads TGTGCCAGCAGCGTTCGGGACAGGGGGCGGGGGGAGCTGTTTTTT.

This clonotype has at least ten counts. J is TRBJ2-7 and V is TRBV3-1; 10 bases fit TRBD1. This CDR3 is 15 amino acids long. In germline, CDR1 is LGHDT, CDR2 YNNKEL (reference sequence). V lost 4 bases to trimming and J lost 6 bases; unmatched junction nucleotides: 9. CDR3 nucleotides: TGTGCCAGCAGCCCAGACAGGGGGCGCGGGAGCGAGCAGTACTTC. It yields the protein CASSPDRGRGSEQYF.

This clonotype appeared many times. V is TRBV11-2 and J is TRBJ2-6, with TRBD1 as a possible D gene (5 bases). CDR3 length equals 17 residues. The ends were cut back, 2 bases at V and 0 bases at J, with 11 bases in the middle. CDR1 is SGHAT, CDR2 FQNNGV, per germline. The CDR3 coding sequence is TGTGCCAGCAGCTTAAGGGGCCGAAACTCTGGGGCCAACGTCCTGACTTTC. Its protein product is CASSLRGRNSGANVLTF.

This clonotype was found many times. The chain is built from TRBV20-1 and TRBJ2-7; TRBD1 matches 7 bases. The CDR3 covers 13 residues. Germline assignment: CDR1 DFQATT and CDR2 SNEGSKA (reference sequence). After removal of 0 bases from V and 5 bases from J, the junction contained 4 bases not matched to a gene. CDR3 DNA sequence: TGCAGTGCTAGAGAACAGGGGTATGACGAGCAGTACTTC. Its protein product is CSAREQGYDEQYF.

This clonotype showed up many times. The chain couples TRBV12-3 or TRBV12-4 to TRBJ1-1; 9 bases match TRBD1. There are 14 residues in the CDR3. Trimming took 6 bases from V and 4 from J; bases not matched to a gene: 6. The CDR3 DNA reads TGTGCCAGCAGGGGGGACAGGGAGAGCACTGAAGCTTTCTTT. As protein: CASRGDRESTEAFF.

This clonotype was detected a few times. This sequence joins TRBV5-5 and TRBJ1-5; weak D call: TRBD1 (5 bases). Trimming removed 3 bases from V and 1 base from J, with 14 bases in between. CDR1 and CDR2 from the germline V gene are SGHKS and YYEKEE (reference sequence). The CDR3 totals 16 residues. The CDR3 DNA reads TGTGCCAGCAGCTCGAGACCGACAGCAAGCAATCAGCCCCAGCATTTT. It is translated as CASSSRPTASNQPQHF. Full variable domain (rest looked up from reference TRBV5-5 and TRBJ1-5): DAGVTQSPTHLIKTRGQQVTLRCSPISGHKSVSWYQQVLGQGPQFIFQYYEKEERGRGNFPDRFSARQFPNYSSELNVNALLLGDSALYLCASSSRPTASNQPQHFGDGTRLSIL.

A word on this clonotype: At one of its ends the junction is not consistent with the germline gene, which may arise from a read error. The chain links TRBV28 to TRBJ1-5; a weak D match, TRBD1 (5 bases). Germline CDR1 and CDR2: MDHEN and SYDVKM. The CDR3 covers 15 residues. This CDR3 reads CASSELAREGQPQNF. CDR3 DNA sequence: TGTGCCAGCAGTGAATTGGCCAGGGAGGGTCAGCCCCAGAATTTT.

This clonotype has at least ten counts. The CDR3 region has the DNA TGTGCCAGCAGCATGGACAGGGGAGAGGGGGAAAAACTGTTTTTT. This codes for CASSMDRGEGEKLFF. The V and J genes are TRBV7-9 and TRBJ1-4, with 9 bases aligning to TRBD1. Trimming at V came to 5 bases and at J to 8 bases, leaving 9 bases not matched to a gene. This CDR3 has 15 amino acids. Germline assignment: CDR1 SEHNR and CDR2 FQNEAQ (reference sequence).